This is a list of T cell receptor beta chains from one sample in a study of shared clonotypes between healthy human individuals. Clones were read by immunoSEQ multiplex PCR, and TCRdb kept only the in-frame ones, dropping some. The table has roughly 2 million clones, 95% seen once. The sample comprised naive CD4+ T cells sorted from blood. The source of these receptors is a man aged 18-30 years in good health. Both conserved end residues are trimmed from each CDR3.

V,J,CDR3
TRBV2,TRBJ2-7,ASSDYEQY
TRBV9,TRBJ2-2,ASSVEGSGRAGTGELF
TRBV28,TRBJ2-7,ASSSLGGTIGEQY
TRBV15,TRBJ2-5,ATSRAGGRAQETQY
TRBV6-6,TRBJ1-2,ASSTPDRGPGYT
TRBV5-6,TRBJ1-5,ASSLGQGGQPQH
TRBV21-1,TRBJ1-1,ASSKVTEENTEAF
TRBV4-2,TRBJ2-5,ASSQRLGPGQGETQY
TRBV5-1,TRBJ2-1,ASSIAGLYNEQF
TRBV7-9,TRBJ2-7,ASSLRRDEQY
TRBV25-1,TRBJ2-2,ASSVPGLAGGELF
TRBV30,TRBJ2-5,AWSVFSETQY
TRBV11-2,TRBJ2-7,ASSRGTGASYEQY
TRBV27,TRBJ1-6,ASKMGSYNSPLH
TRBV15,TRBJ2-5,ATSYEETQY
TRBV25-1,TRBJ1-1,ASSLLVGNTEAF
TRBV5-6,TRBJ1-6,ASSLVGTGDSPLH
TRBV30,TRBJ1-1,AWSRQAEAF
TRBV25-1,TRBJ2-3,ASSEAGPGKSTDTQY
TRBV28,TRBJ1-1,ASSLSTPANTEAF
TRBV10-3,TRBJ2-7,ATGAISYEQY
TRBV9,TRBJ2-3,ASSVSSGSTDTQY
TRBV6-5,TRBJ1-1,ASSYAKTGEAF
TRBV30,TRBJ1-2,AWSVLGQGYGYT
TRBV6-6,TRBJ2-7,ASRKLAYSYEQY
TRBV29-1,TRBJ1-1,SVAWLMNTEAF
TRBV6-5,TRBJ2-7,ASSYSSGPYEQY
TRBV30,TRBJ2-5,ACKVGGLAGETQY
TRBV10-3,TRBJ2-5,AITPSLAETQY
TRBV6-1,TRBJ2-7,ASSEFDPPYEQY
TRBV6-6,TRBJ1-2,ARAPSGYYGYT
TRBV25-1,TRBJ2-1,ASSEPGLAGANNEQF
TRBV28,TRBJ1-6,ASSLARGQGSSPLH
TRBV6-5,TRBJ1-2,ASRGTGWPGYT
TRBV5-8,TRBJ1-5,ASSFRGTGVHQPQH
TRBV27,TRBJ1-5,ASSSGTASNQPQH
TRBV6-5,TRBJ2-7,ASSYSAGSYEQY
TRBV5-1,TRBJ2-1,ASSEMGDRGQEQF
TRBV6-5,TRBJ2-2,ASRRDYSNTGELF
TRBV5-1,TRBJ2-1,ASSLAQGVGNEQF
TRBV30,TRBJ2-7,AWSVHGGTYEQY
TRBV25-1,TRBJ1-2,ASLPGQGNGYT
TRBV5-1,TRBJ1-2,ASSQGGTGYLYGYT
TRBV30,TRBJ2-7,AWRVAIPYEQY
TRBV7-9,TRBJ1-4,ASSYTIKQGLAEKLF
TRBV6-4,TRBJ1-2,ASSIDRGSGGYT
TRBV7-3,TRBJ2-1,ASSLTLANYNEQF
TRBV19,TRBJ1-4,ASRIQGSNEKLF
TRBV5-1,TRBJ2-7,ASSLTAGVNEQY